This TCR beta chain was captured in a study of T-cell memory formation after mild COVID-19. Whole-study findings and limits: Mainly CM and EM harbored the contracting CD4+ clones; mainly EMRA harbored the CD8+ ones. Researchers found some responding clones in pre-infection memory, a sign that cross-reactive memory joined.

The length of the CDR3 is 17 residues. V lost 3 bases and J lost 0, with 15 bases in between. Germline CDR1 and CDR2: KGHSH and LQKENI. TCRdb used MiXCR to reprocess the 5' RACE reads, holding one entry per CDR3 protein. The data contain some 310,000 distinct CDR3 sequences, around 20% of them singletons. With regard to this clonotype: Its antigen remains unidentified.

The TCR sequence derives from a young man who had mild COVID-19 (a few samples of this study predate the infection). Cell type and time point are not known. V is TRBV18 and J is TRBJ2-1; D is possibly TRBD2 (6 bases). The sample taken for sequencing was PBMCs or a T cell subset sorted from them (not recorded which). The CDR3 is CASSPPLATSSYNEQFF. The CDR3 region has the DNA TGTGCCAGCTCACCGCCGCTAGCGACGAGCTCCTACAATGAGCAGTTCTTC.